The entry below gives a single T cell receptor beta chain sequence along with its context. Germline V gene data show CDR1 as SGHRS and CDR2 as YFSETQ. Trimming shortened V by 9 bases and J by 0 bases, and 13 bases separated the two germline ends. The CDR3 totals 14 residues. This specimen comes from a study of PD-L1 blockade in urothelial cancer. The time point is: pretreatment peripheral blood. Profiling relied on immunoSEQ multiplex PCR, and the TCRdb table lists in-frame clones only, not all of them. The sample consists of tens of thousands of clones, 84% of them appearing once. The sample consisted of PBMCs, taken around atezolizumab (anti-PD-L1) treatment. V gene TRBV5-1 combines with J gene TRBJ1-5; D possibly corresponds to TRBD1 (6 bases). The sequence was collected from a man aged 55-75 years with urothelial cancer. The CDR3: CATHRDYSNQPQHF. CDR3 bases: TGCGCCACTCACAGGGATTATAGCAATCAGCCCCAGCATTTT.